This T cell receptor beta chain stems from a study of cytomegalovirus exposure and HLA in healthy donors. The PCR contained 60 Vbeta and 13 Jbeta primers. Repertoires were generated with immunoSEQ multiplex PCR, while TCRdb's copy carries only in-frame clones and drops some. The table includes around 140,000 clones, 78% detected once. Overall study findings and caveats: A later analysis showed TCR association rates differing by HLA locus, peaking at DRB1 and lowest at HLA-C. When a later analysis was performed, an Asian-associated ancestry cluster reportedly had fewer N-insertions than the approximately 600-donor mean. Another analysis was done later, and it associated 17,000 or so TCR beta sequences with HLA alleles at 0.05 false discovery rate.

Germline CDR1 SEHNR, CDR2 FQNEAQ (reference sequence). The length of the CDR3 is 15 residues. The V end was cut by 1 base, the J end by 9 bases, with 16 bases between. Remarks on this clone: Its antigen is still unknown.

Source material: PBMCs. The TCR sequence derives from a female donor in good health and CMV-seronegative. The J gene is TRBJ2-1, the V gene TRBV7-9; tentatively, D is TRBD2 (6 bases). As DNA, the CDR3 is TGTGCCAGCAGCTTAGTGGGTCGGGGGTTGGCTGAGCAGTTCTTC. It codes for CASSLVGRGLAEQFF.